This entry lists 13 T cell receptor beta chains sequenced from one sample in a study of shared T cell receptors in the human thymus. Libraries were prepared by immunoSEQ multiplex PCR; TCRdb keeps only in-frame clonotypes and omits some of them. The table records about 610,000 clones, 70% to 90% of them present only once. This same sample was also part of a study on human thymus T cells.

Source material: thymocytes. The source of these receptors is a boy under two years old with a congenital heart defect.

To note about this clone: One end of the junction varies from germline; a read error may be responsible. This rearrangement joins TRBV7-7 to TRBJ2-3, with 8 bases matching TRBD2. The CDR3 consists of 18 residues. Germline V gene data show CDR1 as SSHAT and CDR2 as FNYEAQ (reference sequence). CDR3 sequence: CASSLEVMRGVPTDTQYF. The CDR3 nucleotides are TGTGCTAGCAGCTTAGAAGTTATGCGGGGGGTCCCCACAGATACGCAGTATTTT. The variable domain in full, completed from reference TRBV7-7 and TRBJ2-3, reads GAGVSQSPRYKVTKRGQDVTLRCDPISSHATLYWYQQALGQGPEFLTYFNYEAQPDKSGLPSDRFSAERPEGSISTLTIQRTEQRDSAMYRCASSLEVMRGVPTDTQYFGPGTRLTVL.

This chain connects TRBV5-4 to TRBJ1-2, with D possibly being TRBD1 (6 bases). The CDR3 covers 14 residues. Trimming cost V 4 bases and J 3 bases, with 13 bases left between them. The germline CDR1 and CDR2 sequences are SGHNT and YYREEE (reference sequence). This CDR3 is CASSNREPDYGYTF. The DNA of the CDR3 is TGTGCCAGCAGCAACAGGGAACCCGACTATGGCTACACCTTC.

The V and J genes are TRBV15 and TRBJ2-2; D uncertain. V lost 0 bases and J lost 0, with 11 bases in between. The CDR3 runs to 17 residues. Germline CDR1 LNHNV, CDR2 YYDKDF (reference sequence). The CDR3 bases are TGTGCCACCAGCAGAGATCCCGCGCCCGCGAACACCGGGGAGCTGTTTTTT. Its translation: CATSRDPAPANTGELFF.

The chain links TRBV7-9 to TRBJ2-1, with D tentatively TRBD2 (5 bases). The germline V and J ends were trimmed by 6 bases and 0 bases, with 15 bases remaining between them. Germline assignment: CDR1 SEHNR and CDR2 FQNEAQ (reference sequence). The CDR3 has 16 residues. The CDR3 loop reads CASSGVDSSSYNEQFF. Here the CDR3 DNA reads TGTGCCAGCAGTGGTGTGGACTCCAGCTCCTACAATGAGCAGTTCTTC.

This clone has just a few counts. The rearrangement uses TRBV29-1 and TRBJ2-5, with 9 bases aligning to TRBD2. This CDR3 comprises 13 residues. The V segment lost 7 bases and the J segment 5 bases; nucleotides outside the gene matches: 8. Looked up from germline, CDR1 is SQVTM and CDR2 is ANQGSEA. CDR3: CSAAEAGGETQYF. The CDR3 region has the DNA TGCAGCGCCGCGGAGGCGGGAGGGGAGACCCAGTACTTC.

The CDR3 is CASSYSPSRGDEQYF. DNA for the CDR3: TGTGCCAGCAGTTACTCCCCCAGTAGAGGCGATGAGCAGTACTTC. The V call is TRBV6-5, the J call TRBJ2-7; no clear D gene. Germline lookup yields CDR1 MNHEY and CDR2 SVGAGI. V was cut by 0 bases and J by 7 bases, with 16 bases left in between. This CDR3 is 15 amino acids long.

The CDR3 nucleotides are TGCGCCAGCAGCCAAGGCGGCGGATCTCCGAACGGGGAGCTGTTTTTT. Translation: CASSQGGGSPNGELFF. This chain joins TRBV4-1 and TRBJ2-2; D ambiguous. CDR3 size: 16 residues. The V gene's germline CDR1 is MGHRA and CDR2 YSYEKL. V gave up 1 base and J gave up 7 bases, with 16 bases separating them.

This chain joins TRBV6-6 and TRBJ2-3, with 9 positions matching TRBD2. V shed 4 bases and J 4 bases; nucleotides not matched to a gene: 9. From germline, CDR1 is MNHNY and CDR2 SVGAGI (reference sequence). The CDR3 totals 16 residues. The DNA of the CDR3 is TGTGCCAGCAGTTCCCCCCGAGCGGGAGGACCAGATACGCAGTATTTT. As protein: CASSSPRAGGPDTQYF.

The chain couples TRBV19 to TRBJ2-3, with D hard to call. The CDR3 runs 15 residues. The V end lost 5 bases, the J end lost 1 base, and 13 bases lay between the germline ends. Germline V CDR1 and CDR2: LNHDA, SQIVND (reference sequence). DNA for the CDR3: TGTGCCAGTAGTCCCCCAGTGCCCCGCACAGATACGCAGTATTTT. It is translated as CASSPPVPRTDTQYF.

The V call is TRBV1, the J call TRBJ2-1; whether TRBD2, the table's D call, matches the DNA was not checked. TRBV1 is an annotated pseudogene. The CDR3 is 11 residues long. The CDR3 loop reads CTSIRLNEQFF. The CDR3 nucleotides read TGCACCAGCATCCGTTTGAATGAGCAGTTCTTC.

The chain is built from TRBV10-3 and TRBJ2-3, with TRBD2 identical over 13 bases. This CDR3 has 15 amino acids. Unmatched junction bases numbered 5, after V lost 6 bases and J lost 5 bases. Germline lookup yields CDR1 ENHRY and CDR2 SYGVKD. The CDR3 reads CAISELAGGRDTQYF. The CDR3 coding sequence is TGTGCCATCAGCGAACTAGCGGGAGGGCGAGATACGCAGTATTTT.

J is TRBJ2-7 and V is TRBV5-6, with TRBD1 identical over 10 bases. The CDR3 is 16 amino acids. J was trimmed by 3 bases and V by 2 bases; bases with no gene match: 8. In germline, CDR1 is SGHDT, CDR2 YYEEEE. The DNA for the CDR3 is TGTGCCAGCAGCTTTTATGGTCGGGACAGGGGCTACGAGCAGTACTTC. It yields the protein CASSFYGRDRGYEQYF.

The rearrangement joins TRBV27 to TRBJ2-7; D gene uncertain. There are 14 residues in the CDR3. Germline CDR1 is MNHEY and CDR2 is SMNVEV (reference sequence). Deletions cut 6 bases from V and 5 bases from J, with 17 bases between. CDR3 coding DNA: TGTGCCAGCAGCCGTAAGACTCGGCTAGACGAGCAGTACTTC. It encodes CASSRKTRLDEQYF.